This is a list of T cell receptor beta chains from one sample in a study of cytomegalovirus exposure and HLA in healthy donors. Generated by immunoSEQ multiplex PCR, the TCRdb table keeps only in-frame clones and is missing some. This table holds fewer than 250,000 clones, roughly 89% found once. The sample consisted of PBMCs. The receptor source for this set is a man aged 18 to 30 in good health and CMV-seronegative. Both conserved end residues are part of each CDR3. Fields, in order: V gene, CDR3 length, clone size, J gene, D gene, CDR3 DNA, CDR3 protein. D genes are given only for firm matches. Clone size is stated in some rows and not others, as once, few, many or a class when expanded.

v_gene: TRBV6-1
len: 14
abundance: .
j_gene: TRBJ1-3
d_gene: .
CDR3nt: TGTGGCCTAGCTGCAGAGATCTCTGGAAACACCATATATTTT
CDR3aa: CGLAAEISGNTIYF

v_gene: TRBV4-1
len: 17
abundance: .
j_gene: TRBJ2-2
d_gene: TRBD2
CDR3nt: TGCGCCAGCAGCCAAGAGGGGAGCGGGAGGGGCACCGGGGAGCTGTTTTTT
CDR3aa: CASSQEGSGRGTGELFF

v_gene: TRBV28
len: 12
abundance: .
j_gene: TRBJ1-2
d_gene: TRBD1
CDR3nt: TGTGCCAGCACGACGGGACAGGGGAGCTACACCTTC
CDR3aa: CASTTGQGSYTF

v_gene: TRBV7-2
len: 15
abundance: .
j_gene: TRBJ1-5
d_gene: TRBD1
CDR3nt: TGTGCCAGCAGGGATCAGGGGGCCAGCAATCAGCCCCAGCATTTT
CDR3aa: CASRDQGASNQPQHF

v_gene: TRBV2
len: 15
abundance: .
j_gene: TRBJ2-7
d_gene: TRBD1
CDR3nt: TGTGCCACACTTGGACAGGGGACAAAATCCTACGAGCAGTACTTC
CDR3aa: CATLGQGTKSYEQYF

v_gene: TRBV30
len: 13
abundance: .
j_gene: TRBJ1-1
d_gene: .
CDR3nt: TGTGCCTGGAGTATAGGGGGAAACACTGAAGCTTTCTTT
CDR3aa: CAWSIGGNTEAFF

v_gene: TRBV5-5
len: 13
abundance: .
j_gene: TRBJ2-1
d_gene: TRBD2
CDR3nt: TGTGCCAGCCAGGCGGGGGTCGGCAATGAGCAGTTCTTC
CDR3aa: CASQAGVGNEQFF

v_gene: TRBV5-4
len: 15
abundance: .
j_gene: TRBJ2-6
d_gene: .
CDR3nt: TGTGCCAGCAGCTTGCCAGGGTCTGGGGCCAACGTCCTGACTTTC
CDR3aa: CASSLPGSGANVLTF

v_gene: TRBV5-1
len: 15
abundance: .
j_gene: TRBJ2-5
d_gene: TRBD2
CDR3nt: TGCGCCAGCACCAAACTAGCGGGGGGTCAAGAGACCCAGTACTTC
CDR3aa: CASTKLAGGQETQYF

v_gene: TRBV11-2
len: 17
abundance: .
j_gene: TRBJ1-2
d_gene: .
CDR3nt: TGTGCCAGCAGGGGCCAACCCAGGCAGAACATTAACTATGGCTACACCTTC
CDR3aa: CASRGQPRQNINYGYTF

v_gene: TRBV19
len: 15
abundance: medium-sized
j_gene: TRBJ2-7
d_gene: .
CDR3nt: TGTGCCAGCTCGGTGGAGGGCTCCTTCCTCTACGAGCAGTACTTC
CDR3aa: CASSVEGSFLYEQYF

v_gene: TRBV5-4
len: 14
abundance: .
j_gene: TRBJ1-2
d_gene: .
CDR3nt: TGTGCCAGCAGCCTGGGAGCAACGGGAGATGGCTACACCTTC
CDR3aa: CASSLGATGDGYTF

v_gene: TRBV19
len: 14
abundance: .
j_gene: TRBJ1-5
d_gene: .
CDR3nt: TGTGCCAGTATTCACAGGGAAGGCAATCAGCCCCAGCATTTT
CDR3aa: CASIHREGNQPQHF

v_gene: TRBV27
len: 13
abundance: .
j_gene: TRBJ1-1
d_gene: .
CDR3nt: TGTGCCAGCAGTTTATGGGACAAGTCTGAAGCTTTCTTT
CDR3aa: CASSLWDKSEAFF

v_gene: TRBV7-8
len: 14
abundance: .
j_gene: TRBJ1-1
d_gene: TRBD1
CDR3nt: TGTGCCAGCAGCTTGACAGGGGGGCTCACTGAAGCTTTCTTT
CDR3aa: CASSLTGGLTEAFF

v_gene: TRBV13
len: 13
abundance: .
j_gene: TRBJ2-1
d_gene: .
CDR3nt: TGTGCCAGCAGCCGGGACTTCTACAATGAGCAGTTCTTC
CDR3aa: CASSRDFYNEQFF

v_gene: TRBV6-5
len: 15
abundance: .
j_gene: TRBJ1-1
d_gene: .
CDR3nt: TGTGCCAGCTTGATCCTGGCCGGAGCCCACACTGAAGCTTTCTTT
CDR3aa: CASLILAGAHTEAFF

v_gene: TRBV7-8
len: 18
abundance: .
j_gene: TRBJ2-7
d_gene: TRBD2
CDR3nt: TGTGCCAGCAGCTTAGCGGTTAGCGGGAGGGCCGTCAGGGGCGAGCAGTACTTC
CDR3aa: CASSLAVSGRAVRGEQYF

v_gene: TRBV19
len: 13
abundance: .
j_gene: TRBJ1-6
d_gene: .
CDR3nt: TGTGCCAGTACGGACAGCTATAATTCACCCCTCCACTTT
CDR3aa: CASTDSYNSPLHF

v_gene: TRBV30
len: 13
abundance: .
j_gene: TRBJ2-7
d_gene: TRBD1
CDR3nt: TGTGCCTGGTCGCTGGGACAGCTCTACGAGCAGTACTTC
CDR3aa: CAWSLGQLYEQYF

v_gene: TRBV30
len: 14
abundance: .
j_gene: TRBJ1-1
d_gene: TRBD1
CDR3nt: TGTGCCTGGAGTGTACCTCAATACAGGGGGAAAGCTTTCTTT
CDR3aa: CAWSVPQYRGKAFF

v_gene: TRBV14
len: 14
abundance: .
j_gene: TRBJ2-3
d_gene: .
CDR3nt: TGTGCCAGTTCAGGGCGCGTGAGAACAGATACGCAGTATTTT
CDR3aa: CASSGRVRTDTQYF

v_gene: TRBV28
len: 13
abundance: .
j_gene: TRBJ1-1
d_gene: .
CDR3nt: TGTGCCAGCAGTTTAGGGAGGGGCACTGAAGCTTTCTTT
CDR3aa: CASSLGRGTEAFF

v_gene: TRBV6-5
len: 13
abundance: .
j_gene: TRBJ2-1
d_gene: .
CDR3nt: TGTGCCAGCAGTTACTCGAAGGCGGCAGAGCAGTTCTTC
CDR3aa: CASSYSKAAEQFF

v_gene: TRBV28
len: 12
abundance: .
j_gene: TRBJ1-1
d_gene: .
CDR3nt: TGTGCCAGCGGCAGGCAGGACACTGAAGCTTTCTTT
CDR3aa: CASGRQDTEAFF

v_gene: TRBV27
len: 17
abundance: .
j_gene: TRBJ1-1
d_gene: TRBD1
CDR3nt: TGTGCCAGCAGTGTCGGATTCGGACAGGGGAGGAACACTGAAGCTTTCTTT
CDR3aa: CASSVGFGQGRNTEAFF

v_gene: TRBV6-4
len: 15
abundance: .
j_gene: TRBJ2-1
d_gene: .
CDR3nt: TGTGCCAGCAGTGACTCGATAACTGAGCCCGCGGAGCAGTTCTTC
CDR3aa: CASSDSITEPAEQFF

v_gene: TRBV6-6
len: 15
abundance: .
j_gene: TRBJ1-5
d_gene: .
CDR3nt: TGTGCCTCCACACCGGGAAGCTTTAGCAATCAGCCCCAGCATTTT
CDR3aa: CASTPGSFSNQPQHF

v_gene: TRBV5-6
len: 15
abundance: .
j_gene: TRBJ2-3
d_gene: TRBD1
CDR3nt: TGTGCCAGCAGCCCCGGACAGGGGGTGTCAGATACGCAGTATTTT
CDR3aa: CASSPGQGVSDTQYF

v_gene: TRBV30
len: 14
abundance: .
j_gene: TRBJ1-2
d_gene: TRBD1
CDR3nt: TGTGCCTGGAGCGCCGGGACAGGGGTGGACGGCTACACCTTC
CDR3aa: CAWSAGTGVDGYTF

v_gene: TRBV2
len: 12
abundance: few
j_gene: TRBJ2-7
d_gene: .
CDR3nt: TGTGCCAGCAGGCTAGGACGGGGAGGGCAGTACTTC
CDR3aa: CASRLGRGGQYF

v_gene: TRBV7-2
len: 14
abundance: .
j_gene: TRBJ1-2
d_gene: .
CDR3nt: TGTGCCAGCAGCTTAGAGGGGCTTAACTATGGCTACACCTTC
CDR3aa: CASSLEGLNYGYTF

v_gene: TRBV11-2
len: 15
abundance: .
j_gene: TRBJ2-7
d_gene: TRBD1
CDR3nt: TGTGCCAGCAGCCATTGGGACAGACCATCCTACGAGCAGTACTTC
CDR3aa: CASSHWDRPSYEQYF

v_gene: TRBV14
len: 12
abundance: .
j_gene: TRBJ1-2
d_gene: .
CDR3nt: TGTGCCAGCAGCAATGGACTTTATGGCTACACCTTC
CDR3aa: CASSNGLYGYTF

v_gene: TRBV27
len: 15
abundance: .
j_gene: TRBJ2-5
d_gene: .
CDR3nt: TGTGCCAGCAGTTTATCCCCAGGGTCCGTGGGGACCCAGTACTTC
CDR3aa: CASSLSPGSVGTQYF

v_gene: TRBV18
len: 13
abundance: .
j_gene: TRBJ1-4
d_gene: .
CDR3nt: TGTGCCAGCTCCGCCAGGGGAAGTGAAAAACTGTTTTTT
CDR3aa: CASSARGSEKLFF

v_gene: TRBV5-1
len: 13
abundance: .
j_gene: TRBJ2-2
d_gene: .
CDR3nt: TGCGCCAGCCGACCCGGGTACACCGGGGAGCTGTTTTTT
CDR3aa: CASRPGYTGELFF

v_gene: TRBV14
len: 15
abundance: .
j_gene: TRBJ1-1
d_gene: .
CDR3nt: TGTGCCAGCAGCCCAACCTTTATAGCACGCGGCGGAGCTTTCTTT
CDR3aa: CASSPTFIARGGAFF

v_gene: TRBV5-1
len: 17
abundance: .
j_gene: TRBJ2-1
d_gene: TRBD2
CDR3nt: TGCGCCAGCAGCCCTGGACTAGCGGGAAACTCCTACAATGAGCAGTTCTTC
CDR3aa: CASSPGLAGNSYNEQFF

v_gene: TRBV5-8
len: 16
abundance: .
j_gene: TRBJ1-5
d_gene: .
CDR3nt: TGTGCCAGCAGCAAAAAAACCAGGGTTTGGAATCAGCCCCAGCATTTT
CDR3aa: CASSKKTRVWNQPQHF

v_gene: TRBV11-3
len: 13
abundance: .
j_gene: TRBJ2-1
d_gene: TRBD1
CDR3nt: TGTGCCAGCAGCTTCGACAGGGGCTATGAGCAGTTCTTC
CDR3aa: CASSFDRGYEQFF

v_gene: TRBV29-1
len: 15
abundance: .
j_gene: TRBJ2-1
d_gene: TRBD2
CDR3nt: TGCAGCGTCGCCACCGGGACTAGCGGGGGCAATGAGCAGTTCTTC
CDR3aa: CSVATGTSGGNEQFF

v_gene: TRBV28
len: 18
abundance: .
j_gene: TRBJ2-2
d_gene: TRBD1
CDR3nt: TGTGCCAGCAGTTTGGGGGGGACGGGACAGGGGTACACCGGGGAGCTGTTTTTT
CDR3aa: CASSLGGTGQGYTGELFF

v_gene: TRBV7-8
len: 12
abundance: .
j_gene: TRBJ1-4
d_gene: .
CDR3nt: TGTGCCACGGGATCAACTAATGAAAAACTGTTTTTT
CDR3aa: CATGSTNEKLFF

v_gene: TRBV7-9
len: 12
abundance: .
j_gene: TRBJ2-1
d_gene: .
CDR3nt: TGTGCCAGCAGCCCACATTCTGATGAGCAGTTCTTC
CDR3aa: CASSPHSDEQFF

v_gene: TRBV27
len: 14
abundance: .
j_gene: TRBJ2-1
d_gene: .
CDR3nt: TGTGCCAGCAGTTCCCTCGGACACCTCAATGAGCAGTTCTTC
CDR3aa: CASSSLGHLNEQFF

v_gene: TRBV10-3
len: 13
abundance: .
j_gene: TRBJ1-1
d_gene: .
CDR3nt: TGTGCCATCAGTGCGTGGGGGGGCACTGAAGCTTTCTTT
CDR3aa: CAISAWGGTEAFF

v_gene: TRBV28
len: 16
abundance: .
j_gene: TRBJ1-1
d_gene: TRBD1
CDR3nt: TGTGCCAGCAGTTTCTCCGACAGGGGGAGGAACACTGAAGCTTTCTTT
CDR3aa: CASSFSDRGRNTEAFF

v_gene: TRBV28
len: 14
abundance: .
j_gene: TRBJ2-7
d_gene: TRBD2
CDR3nt: TGTGCCAGCACCCCTGGGAGGGGAACCTACGAGCAGTACTTC
CDR3aa: CASTPGRGTYEQYF